The 15 T cell receptor beta chains below come from one sample, sequenced in a study of cytomegalovirus exposure and HLA in healthy donors. This PCR relied on a set of 60 Vbeta primers and 13 Jbeta primers. Method: immunoSEQ multiplex PCR; TCRdb's copy keeps in-frame clones and lacks some. The sample data list about 64,000 clones. The source material was PBMCs. These receptors all stem from a woman in her late teens or twenties in good health and CMV-seronegative.

This chain links TRBV25-1 with TRBJ1-6; 7 nucleotides agree with TRBD1. The CDR3 is made up of 15 amino acids. Germline V CDR1 and CDR2: MGHDK, SYGVNS. With 5 bases clipped from V and 10 bases from J, the junction kept 11 bases outside the gene matches. Here the CDR3 DNA reads TGTGCCAGCAGTCCTCAGGCAGGGGGAGACTCACCCCTCCACTTT. Amino acid sequence: CASSPQAGGDSPLHF. The full variable domain, rest sourced from reference TRBV25-1 and TRBJ1-6, is EADIYQTPRYLVIGTGKKITLECSQTMGHDKMYWYQQDPGMELHLIHYSYGVNSTEKGDLSSESTVSRIRTEHFPLTLESARPSHTSQYLCASSPQAGGDSPLHFGNGTRLTVT.

The J gene is TRBJ1-4, the V gene TRBV19, with D maybe TRBD1 (5 bases). Between the trimmed V and J ends, which lost 7 bases and 7 bases, there was a span of 13 bases. This CDR3 is 13 amino acids long. Germline V gene lookup returns CDR1 LNHDA and CDR2 SQIVND (reference sequence). The CDR3 sequence: CASTEGQGEKLFF. The CDR3 DNA reads TGTGCCAGTACGGAGGGGCAAGGTGAAAAACTGTTTTTT. Supplemented by reference TRBV19 and TRBJ1-4, the full variable domain reads DGGITQSPKYLFRKEGQNVTLSCEQNLNHDAMYWYRQDPGQGLRLIYYSQIVNDFQKGDIAEGYSVSREKKESFPLTVTSAQKNPTAFYLCASTEGQGEKLFFGSGTQLSVL.

V is TRBV9 and J is TRBJ1-3; D is unresolved. V lost 1 base and J lost 0, with 20 bases in between. CDR1 is SGDLS and CDR2 is YYNGEE in the germline V gene. This CDR3 has 19 residues. The CDR3 protein is CASSVTLGVSQTSGNTIYF. CDR3 bases: TGTGCCAGCAGCGTAACGTTGGGCGTCAGTCAGACCTCTGGAAACACCATATATTTT.

This chain joins TRBV30 and TRBJ2-5; 7 positions match TRBD2. The CDR3 is 14 amino acids. Unmatched junction bases numbered 5, after V lost 1 base and J lost 3 bases. Per the germline V gene, CDR1 is GTSNPN and CDR2 is SVGIG (reference sequence). Here the CDR3 reads CAWSGPSGKETQYF. In DNA, the CDR3 is TGTGCCTGGAGTGGACCTAGCGGAAAAGAGACCCAGTACTTC.

For the CDR3, the DNA is TGCGCCAGCAGCCATACCGGGACTAGCGGGAGGGCCATCACAGCTAAGTACGAGCAGTACTTC. As protein: CASSHTGTSGRAITAKYEQYF. The V call is TRBV4-1, the J call TRBJ2-7; the match to TRBD2 covers 16 bases. Trimming removed 3 bases from V and 4 bases from J; junction bases left unmatched: 18. The CDR3 runs to 21 residues. Germline assignment: CDR1 MGHRA and CDR2 YSYEKL.

The V and J genes are TRBV18 and TRBJ1-6, with D unresolved. Trimming shortened V by 4 bases and J by 7 bases, and 8 bases separated the two germline ends. Looked up from germline, CDR1 is KGHSH and CDR2 is LQKENI. CDR3 size: 13 residues. The CDR3 spells CASSLQENSPLHF. DNA of the CDR3: TGTGCCAGCTCACTTCAAGAGAATTCACCCCTCCACTTT. The whole variable domain, filled in from reference TRBV18 and TRBJ1-6, reads NAGVMQNPRHLVRRRGQEARLRCSPMKGHSHVYWYRQLPEEGLKFMVYLQKENIIDESGMPKERFSAEFPKEGPSILRIQQVVRGDSAAYFCASSLQENSPLHFGNGTRLTVT.

The chain joins TRBV9 to TRBJ1-2; D gene uncertain. The CDR3 covers 14 residues. The V gene's germline CDR1 is SGDLS and CDR2 YYNGEE. The V end lost 2 bases, the J end lost 8 bases, and 16 bases lay between the germline ends. The CDR3 here is CASSVGGLLGGYTF. The CDR3 DNA is TGTGCCAGCAGCGTGGGCGGACTACTCGGGGGCTACACCTTC.

J is TRBJ2-1 and V is TRBV9, with TRBD2 identical over 11 bases. Trimming took 0 bases from V and 6 from J; bases not matched to a gene: 2. Germline V gene sequence: CDR1 SGDLS, CDR2 YYNGEE. The CDR3 covers 15 residues. The CDR3 reads CASSVVGLAVNEQFF. CDR3 DNA: TGTGCCAGCAGCGTAGTGGGACTAGCGGTCAATGAGCAGTTCTTC.

This rearrangement joins TRBV19 to TRBJ1-4; perhaps TRBD1 as D (6 bases). Germline V gives CDR1 LNHDA, CDR2 SQIVND (reference sequence). This CDR3 has 15 amino acids. Trimming took 5 bases from V and 8 from J, leaving 18 bases between them. The CDR3 bases are TGTGCCAGTAGTGGACTGATGGGGGCCGAGGAAAAACTGTTTTTT. Its translation: CASSGLMGAEEKLFF.

The chain combines TRBV6-5 with TRBJ1-2; maybe TRBD1 (6 bases). This CDR3 contains 15 residues. From germline, CDR1 is MNHEY and CDR2 SVGAGI. V was trimmed by 0 bases and J by 5 bases, leaving 13 bases between them. The CDR3 DNA is TGTGCCAGCAGTTACTCGGGGGACACCAGTTATGGCTACACCTTC. As protein: CASSYSGDTSYGYTF.

As DNA, the CDR3 is TGTGCCAGCAGCCAAGCGGAACAGTTAAACACCATATATTTT. It encodes CASSQAEQLNTIYF. V is TRBV4-2 and J is TRBJ1-3; D remains unclear. V gave up 1 base and J gave up 6 bases, with 10 bases separating them. The CDR3 length is 14 residues. The germline V gene encodes CDR1 LGHNA and CDR2 YNFKEQ.

CDR3 nucleotides: TGTGCCAGCACCCCGGCAGGGGGTAACTATGGCTACACCTTC. Its translation: CASTPAGGNYGYTF. The chain combines TRBV7-9 with TRBJ1-2, with 7 bases aligning to TRBD1. With 7 bases clipped from V and 1 base from J, the junction kept 6 bases outside the gene matches. In germline, CDR1 is SEHNR, CDR2 FQNEAQ (reference sequence). The CDR3 runs 14 residues.

The CDR3 sequence is CAWSEVGGKLFF. CDR3 nucleotide sequence: TGTGCCTGGAGTGAGGTTGGAGGAAAACTGTTTTTT. J is TRBJ1-4 and V is TRBV30; D is unresolved. CDR3 size: 12 residues. CDR1 and CDR2 from the germline V gene are GTSNPN and SVGIG (reference sequence). Trimming shortened V by 1 base and J by 10 bases, and 10 bases separated the two germline ends.

The rearrangement links TRBV18 to TRBJ2-5, with a weak D call TRBD2 (5 bases). This CDR3 has 14 amino acids. CDR1 and CDR2 from the germline V gene are KGHSH and LQKENI. Trimming took 2 bases from V and 6 from J, leaving 13 bases between them. CDR3 loop: CASSPDGVLQTQYF. CDR3 coding DNA: TGTGCCAGCTCACCAGACGGGGTGTTACAGACCCAGTACTTC.

V usage is TRBV10-3 and J usage is TRBJ2-7; 9 bases agree with TRBD2. The ends lost 0 bases at V and 5 bases at J; junction bases unmatched: 5. CDR3 length equals 15 residues. Germline-derived CDR1 and CDR2 are ENHRY and SYGVKD. The CDR3 DNA is TGTGCCATCAGTGAGTCTGTACTAGCGGGCCACGAGCAGTACTTC. Residues: CAISESVLAGHEQYF.